This TCR beta chain derives from a study of T cell responses to AZD1222 COVID-19 vaccine. The V gene end was trimmed by 4 bases and the J gene end by 3 bases; junction bases not matched to a gene: 11. Per germline, CDR1 SGDLS and CDR2 YYNGEE. The CDR3 sequence is 18 residues long. Findings and limits, study-wide: Spike was spanned by vaccine-associated CD4 TCRs, which were dominant at 160-218 and 743-854. No day 14 peak samples; only post-peak repertoires were characterized. Donors, mostly white British, included more females; clonal diversity was possibly underestimated.

TCRdb's copy holds only in-frame clones and misses some; the assay was immunoSEQ multiplex PCR. This table has 130,000 or so clones, approximately 90% appearing once. This clone came up once. Its antigen is not known. Material: peripheral blood, obtained on day 0 of AZD1222 vaccination. The chain links TRBV9 to TRBJ2-1; TRBD2 aligns across 12 bases. The TCR sequence derives from an adult in good health. The CDR3 nucleotides are TGTGCCAGCAGCTCAGGACTAGCGGGGCCCTATTTCTACAATGAGCAGTTCTTC. Its translation is CASSSGLAGPYFYNEQFF.